Following are 5 T cell receptor beta chains from one sample sequenced in a study of radiation and T cells in renal cell carcinoma. As for time point: blood 4 weeks post-SBRT, at nephrectomy. The treatment is: 15 Gy SBRT to primary tumor, nephrectomy 4 weeks later. Assay: immunoSEQ multiplex PCR; the TCRdb copy retains only in-frame clones and omits some. The table has roughly 58,000 clones, roughly 80% seen once; the top ten hold 6% to 7%. The source material was blood, sampled from a patient whose treatment included radiotherapy and nephrectomy. The origin of the receptors is a man aged 55 to 70 with renal cell carcinoma.

J is TRBJ2-5 and V is TRBV6-6, with 7 bases identical to TRBD1. V shed 6 bases, J shed 5 bases, and the junction held 15 bases outside the gene matches. CDR1 and CDR2 from the germline V gene are MNHNY and SVGAGI (reference sequence). This CDR3 contains 16 residues. The CDR3 DNA sequence: TGTGCCAGCAGCCTCGGGACAGCACTCCCGGGGGAGACCCAGTACTTC. The encoded protein is CASSLGTALPGETQYF.

The CDR3 spells CASMGLAGFTDTQYF. The DNA for the CDR3 is TGTGCCAGCATGGGACTAGCGGGGTTCACAGATACGCAGTATTTT. The genes are TRBV5-6 and TRBJ2-3, with 13 bases aligning to TRBD2. Germline CDR1 is SGHDT and CDR2 is YYEEEE. J was trimmed by 2 bases and V by 6 bases; bases with no gene match: 3. The CDR3 length is 15 residues.

CDR3 residues: CASSKEQGISNYGYTF. The CDR3 DNA reads as TGTGCCAGCAGCAAAGAGCAGGGTATTTCTAACTATGGCTACACCTTC. This chain connects TRBV21-1 to TRBJ1-2; the table gives TRBD1 as D, unverified against the DNA. TRBV21-1 is flagged as a pseudogene. This CDR3 region has 16 residues.

The V and J genes are TRBV7-8 and TRBJ1-2; 8 bases are shared with TRBD1. This CDR3 has 14 residues. Germline CDR1 reads SGHVS; CDR2 reads FQNEAQ. Trimming took 5 bases from V and 7 from J; bases not matched to a gene: 9. The CDR3 loop reads CASSPGTGSFGYTF. The CDR3 DNA is TGTGCCAGCAGCCCAGGGACAGGTAGCTTTGGCTACACCTTC.

The chain has TRBV19 and TRBJ1-1; D not certain. This CDR3 comprises 13 residues. CDR1 and CDR2 (germline): LNHDA, SQIVND (reference sequence). The ends were cut back, 6 bases at V and 4 bases at J, with 12 bases in the middle. CDR3 region: CASRSLEATEAFF. DNA for the CDR3: TGTGCCAGTAGATCCCTGGAGGCCACTGAAGCTTTCTTT.